One sample yielded the 9 T cell receptor beta chains listed below, sequenced in a study of blood T cell repertoires in COVID-19. The repertoire was sequenced with immunoSEQ multiplex PCR; TCRdb's copy has only in-frame clones and lacks some. The sample carries around 190,000 clones, roughly 88% recorded once. The sample consisted of PBMCs or T cells enriched from blood (not recorded which). Receptors were obtained from a man aged 40-55 years with acute COVID-19.

V is TRBV15 and J is TRBJ2-7, with 7 nucleotides matching TRBD1. Germline V gene sequence: CDR1 LNHNV, CDR2 YYDKDF (reference sequence). This CDR3 has 15 residues. V was clipped by 1 base and J by 3 bases; unmatched bases: 6. The CDR3 here is CATSRGDRVIYEQYF. The CDR3 nucleotides are TGTGCCACCAGCAGAGGGGACAGAGTTATCTACGAGCAGTACTTC.

The chain uses TRBV10-3 and TRBJ2-7; possible D gene TRBD1, 7 bases. CDR3 length equals 13 residues. V dropped 11 bases and J dropped 3 bases, with 17 bases sitting between them. The germline gives CDR1 ENHRY, CDR2 SYGVKD. CDR3 nucleotides: TGTGCCTTAGGAGGGACAGACTTCTACGAGCAGTACTTC. Translating it yields CALGGTDFYEQYF.

The chain links TRBV10-3 to TRBJ2-4, with a tentative D call TRBD2 (5 bases). Germline CDR1 and CDR2: ENHRY and SYGVKD. V shed 10 bases and J shed 0 bases, with 7 bases lying between them. The CDR3 spans 12 residues. Written as DNA, the CDR3 is TGTGCCACCGGGGAAGCCAAAAACATTCAGTACTTC. This codes for CATGEAKNIQYF.

The chain uses TRBV28 and TRBJ1-5, with 11 bases aligning to TRBD1. The CDR3 loop spans 18 amino acids. J was trimmed by 1 base and V by 4 bases; bases with no gene match: 9. CDR1 and CDR2 (germline): MDHEN, SYDVKM. The CDR3 DNA sequence: TGTGCCAGCAGTTCCAGGACAGGGGGCGCGGTGAGCAATCAGCCCCAGCATTTT. It translates to CASSSRTGGAVSNQPQHF.

V and J are TRBV4-3 and TRBJ2-7, with 7 bases aligning to TRBD2. V was pared by 3 bases and J by 5 bases, with 4 bases of the junction left unmatched. The CDR3 spans 13 residues. The germline CDR1 and CDR2 sequences are LGHNA and YSLEER. The chain's CDR3 is CASSQRLADEQYF. As DNA, the CDR3 is TGCGCCAGCAGCCAGAGGCTAGCGGACGAGCAGTACTTC.

The CDR3 sequence: CASSWTGESTEAFF. Here the CDR3 DNA reads TGTGCCAGCAGTTGGACAGGGGAGAGCACTGAAGCTTTCTTT. The rearrangement joins TRBV6-5 to TRBJ1-1; TRBD1 aligns across 9 bases. The CDR3 length is 14 residues. Germline V gives CDR1 MNHEY, CDR2 SVGAGI. Trimming cost V 4 bases and J 4 bases; bases outside gene matches: 4.

The chain joins TRBV7-6 to TRBJ1-4; the D is unclear. Germline-derived CDR1 and CDR2 are SGHVS and FNYEAQ. V was clipped by 6 bases and J by 2 bases, with 10 bases between them. CDR3 length: 14 amino acids. DNA of the CDR3: TGTGCCAGCAGTCCCACTAGGACTAATGAAAAACTGTTTTTT. Translating it yields CASSPTRTNEKLFF.

The chain couples TRBV2 to TRBJ2-2; the match to TRBD2 covers 10 bases. Germline loops: CDR1 SNHLY, CDR2 FYNNEI. V lost 5 bases, J lost 0 bases, and 3 bases stayed unmatched. The CDR3 spans 16 residues. The CDR3, as DNA: TGTGCCAGCAGTCTCGGACTAGCGGCGAACACCGGGGAGCTGTTTTTT. Residues: CASSLGLAANTGELFF.

This sequence joins TRBV2 and TRBJ1-5; TRBD1 matches 9 bases. Germline V gene data show CDR1 as SNHLY and CDR2 as FYNNEI. The CDR3 extends over 14 amino acids. J lost 5 bases, V lost 8 bases, and 7 bases had no gene match. The CDR3 DNA reads as TGTGCCAGCGGGACAGGGAGAGATTATCAGCCCCAGCATTTT. Residues: CASGTGRDYQPQHF.